Sequencing of this T cell receptor (beta chain) was carried out in a study of blood T cell repertoires in COVID-19. About the research overall: Samples representing acute and convalescent COVID-19 were sourced from the United States, Italy and Spain. PBMCs, B-cell-depleted T cells, or T cells provided the cDNA or gDNA that made up the material.

Germline values: CDR1 LGHDT, CDR2 YNNKEL (reference sequence). This CDR3 has 18 residues. With 1 base clipped from V and 3 bases from J, the junction kept 14 bases outside the gene matches. Original processing methods: It was from reference gene primer amplification that nucleated cell counts were estimated. Assay used: immunoSEQ multiplex PCR; TCRdb lists only in-frame clones, some missing. For V, J and clone size, that table is used; D and trimming come from the DNA. There are about 150,000 clones in the sample; over 60% occur only once, and about 4% lies in the top ten. The genes are TRBV3-1 (or the pseudogene TRBV3-2) and TRBJ2-7; 8 positions agree with TRBD1. Sequencing was carried out using peripheral blood. The source is an elderly woman with acute or convalescent COVID-19. The CDR3 region has the DNA TGTGCCAGCAGCCAAGCGCTGGGACAGGCGACCTTCTTCTACGAGCAGTACTTC. The encoded protein is CASSQALGQATFFYEQYF.